A single sample gave rise to the 2 T cell receptor beta chains below, sequenced in a study of CD8 T cell repertoires and HIV-1 epitope variants. Their target antigens are unknown. TCRdb's table, derived via immunoSEQ multiplex PCR, lists solely in-frame clones and lacks some. The sample shows about 5,000 clones, around 65% of them seen only once. The sample comprised cultured CD8+ T cells derived from PBMCs. Receptors were obtained from a male donor with HIV.

V usage is TRBV7-6 and J usage is TRBJ2-3; no firm D call. This CDR3 region has 15 residues. Trimming took off 5 bases at V and 0 bases at J, with 12 bases between the two ends. In germline, CDR1 is SGHVS, CDR2 FNYEAQ. This chain's CDR3 is CASSLESLSTDTQYF. The CDR3 coding sequence is TGTGCCAGCAGCCTAGAGTCCCTTAGCACAGATACGCAGTATTTT.

The rearrangement links TRBV10-2 to TRBJ1-4; D perhaps matches TRBD1 (6 bases). This CDR3 contains 15 residues. Between the trimmed V and J ends, which lost 5 bases and 5 bases, there was a span of 15 bases. Germline V lookup: CDR1 WSHSY, CDR2 SAAADI. The CDR3 sequence: CASSTDDRLNEKLFF. CDR3 nucleotide sequence: TGCGCCAGCAGTACCGATGACAGGTTAAATGAAAAACTGTTTTTT.